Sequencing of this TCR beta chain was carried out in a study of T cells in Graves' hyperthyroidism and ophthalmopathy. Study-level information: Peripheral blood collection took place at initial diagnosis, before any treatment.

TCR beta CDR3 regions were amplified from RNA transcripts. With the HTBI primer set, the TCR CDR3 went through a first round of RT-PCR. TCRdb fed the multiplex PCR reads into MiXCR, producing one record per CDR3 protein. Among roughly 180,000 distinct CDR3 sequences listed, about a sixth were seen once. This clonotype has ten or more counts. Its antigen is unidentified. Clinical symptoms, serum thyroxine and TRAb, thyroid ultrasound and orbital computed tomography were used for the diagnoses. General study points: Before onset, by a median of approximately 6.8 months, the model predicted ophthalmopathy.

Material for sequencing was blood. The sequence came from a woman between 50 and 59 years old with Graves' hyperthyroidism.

CDR3 sequence (DNA): TGTGCCAGCAGCACCCCACCCTACAATGAGCAGTTCTTC. Its translation: CASSTPPYNEQFF. The chain uses TRBV5-4 and TRBJ2-1, with D uncertain. The V gene's germline CDR1 is SGHNT and CDR2 YYREEE (reference sequence). The ends were cut back, 4 bases at V and 2 bases at J, with 7 bases in the middle. The CDR3 is 13 residues long. Combining the CDR3 with reference TRBV5-4 and TRBJ2-1 gives the whole variable domain ETGVTQSPTHLIKTRGQQVTLRCSSQSGHNTVSWYQQALGQGPQFIFQYYREEENGRGNFPPRFSGLQFPNYSSELNVNALELDDSALYLCASSTPPYNEQFFGPGTRLTVL.